This TCR beta chain was identified in a study of neurological immune-mediated disorders. Study-wide background: For the approximately 34 multiple sclerosis patients, the disease was relapsing-remitting in about 30 and secondary progressive in 3. Notes on the study in general: HTLV-1-associated myelopathy led in TCR clonal expansion, while multiple sclerosis ranked lowest, below healthy controls.

The CDR3 loop spans 13 amino acids. Trimming pared 0 bases from V and 5 bases from J, leaving 8 bases between. Germline V gives CDR1 SGHRS, CDR2 YFSETQ. This clonotype came up many times. Its antigen remains unidentified. The authors made cDNA by 5'RACE with 10-nucleotide random UMIs. Each CDR3 protein gets one entry after TCRdb re-called the 5' RACE reads with MiXCR. The data contain tens of thousands of distinct CDR3 sequences, nearly 3.5% of them singletons. Sequencing input: PBMCs. The sequence derives from a man aged 40-50 years with multiple sclerosis. The rearrangement joins TRBV5-1 to TRBJ1-2; the D is unclear. The CDR3 DNA sequence: TGCGCCAGCAGCTTGGTTGCGGGATATGGCTACACCTTC. It translates to CASSLVAGYGYTF.